The 5 T cell receptor beta chains presented below share a single source sample, sequenced in a study of T cells after posttransplantation cyclophosphamide (dated by TCRdb to the mid-2010s). Libraries were constructed by the immunoSEQ multiplex PCR assay. The immuneACCESS repertoire file appears here via TCRdb, limited to in-frame rearrangements. These files lack a portion of the clones; in checked studies, under half of the deficit traces to unresolved V genes, and the cause of the others is not known. For this sample the table gives some 20,000 clones, of which 95% to 98% were detected only once. Together, the top ten hold around 0.13% of the sample. Viable CD3+CD4+ or CD3+CD8+ cells that were CCR7+CD45RA+CD45RO-CD95-CD27+CD28+ were classified as naive T cells. Sequencing used naive CD4+ T cells sorted from PBMCs. These receptors were taken from a man between 50 and 59 years old in good health, CMV-negative, and a related stem cell transplant donor.

The rearrangement links TRBV19 to TRBJ1-2; 7 bases agree with TRBD1. Germline V gene lookup returns CDR1 LNHDA and CDR2 SQIVND (reference sequence). The CDR3 consists of 13 residues. Trimming at V came to 10 bases and at J to 8 bases, leaving 13 bases not matched to a gene. This CDR3 reads CATRGTGVGGYTF. Written as DNA, the CDR3 is TGTGCCACCAGGGGCACAGGGGTCGGCGGCTACACCTTC.

V gene TRBV10-2 combines with J gene TRBJ2-2; 7 positions agree with TRBD1. CDR1 is WSHSY and CDR2 is SAAADI in the germline V gene. This CDR3 region has 13 residues. Germline trimming cut 6 bases from V and 6 bases from J; bases unmatched to any gene: 4. The chain's CDR3 is CASRPQGAGELFF. The CDR3 coding sequence is TGCGCCAGCAGACCGCAGGGGGCCGGGGAGCTGTTTTTT.

The chain is built from TRBV2 and TRBJ1-5; 7 bases agree with TRBD1. V lost 1 base, J lost 4 bases, and 4 bases stayed unmatched. The CDR3 covers 15 residues. The germline V gene encodes CDR1 SNHLY and CDR2 FYNNEI. The CDR3 here is CASSEGGRGNQPQHF. As DNA, the CDR3 is TGTGCCAGCAGTGAAGGGGGCAGGGGGAATCAGCCCCAGCATTTT.

The rearrangement links TRBV19 to TRBJ2-3; TRBD2 agrees at 11 bases. Germline assignment: CDR1 LNHDA and CDR2 SQIVND (reference sequence). This CDR3 is 16 amino acids long. Trimming at V came to 9 bases and at J to 0 bases, leaving 8 bases not matched to a gene. Here the CDR3 reads CASSRGTSGSTDTQYF. The DNA of the CDR3 is TGTGCCAGCAGTCGGGGGACTAGCGGTAGCACAGATACGCAGTATTTT.

The rearrangement joins TRBV7-3 to TRBJ1-5, with D possibly TRBD1 on 5 matching bases. Germline V gene data show CDR1 as SGHTA and CDR2 as FQGTGA. Trimming stripped 5 bases from V and 3 bases from J, with 11 bases between. The CDR3 extends over 14 amino acids. CDR3 loop: CASSAGGFNQPQHF. The DNA of the CDR3 is TGTGCCAGCAGCGCGGGGGGGTTCAATCAGCCCCAGCATTTT.